Shown below are 11 T cell receptor beta chains from a single sample sequenced in a study of cytomegalovirus exposure and HLA in healthy donors. The PCR had 60 Vbeta and 13 Jbeta primers. Data came from immunoSEQ multiplex PCR; TCRdb stores just in-frame clones and leaves some out. Of 130,000 to 150,000 clones listed, around 72% are singletons. The sequenced material came from PBMCs. These receptor sequences come from a man aged 18 to 29 in good health and CMV-seropositive.

V and J are TRBV28 and TRBJ2-7; the D gene is possibly TRBD2 (5 bases). CDR3 length: 13 amino acids. Germline lookup yields CDR1 MDHEN and CDR2 SYDVKM. With 8 bases removed from V and 7 bases from J, the gap between germline ends came to 18 bases. The CDR3 DNA reads as TGTGCCAGCCAAGGACTTCGCTTTGGTGAGCAGTACTTC. Translating it yields CASQGLRFGEQYF.

V usage is TRBV5-1 and J usage is TRBJ1-2, with TRBD1 matching 7 bases. The CDR3 spans 15 residues. V lost 4 bases and J lost 8; bases outside the gene matches: 14. From germline, CDR1 is SGHRS and CDR2 YFSETQ. CDR3 DNA: TGCGCCAGCAGCCCCGGACAGGCCACACGAATGGGCTACACCTTC. Encoded protein: CASSPGQATRMGYTF.

The J gene is TRBJ1-2, the V gene TRBV5-6, with 7 bases matching TRBD1. Germline trimming cut 0 bases from V and 8 bases from J; bases unmatched to any gene: 10. Germline values: CDR1 SGHDT, CDR2 YYEEEE. The CDR3 runs 15 residues. CDR3 DNA sequence: TGTGCCAGCAGCTTGGTCGTTACGACAGGGCACGGCTACACCTTC. Translated: CASSLVVTTGHGYTF.

This clone was observed a few times. V and J are TRBV27 and TRBJ1-5; 10 bases fit TRBD1. The germline V gene encodes CDR1 MNHEY and CDR2 SMNVEV (reference sequence). The CDR3 consists of 15 residues. Trimming cost V 9 bases and J 3 bases; bases outside gene matches: 8. Here the CDR3 DNA reads TGTGCCAGTAGACAGGGGGCGGTTCCCAATCAGCCCCAGCATTTT. This translates into CASRQGAVPNQPQHF.

The rearrangement uses TRBV6-6 and TRBJ2-7; TRBD1 aligns across 8 bases. The J segment lost 3 bases and the V segment lost 6 bases, leaving 7 bases of the junction unmatched. The germline CDR1 and CDR2 sequences are MNHNY and SVGAGI (reference sequence). The CDR3 contains 14 residues. CDR3: CASSLTGALYEQYF. As DNA, the CDR3 is TGTGCCAGCAGCCTGACAGGGGCCCTCTACGAGCAGTACTTC.

This clone was counted only a few times. V and J are TRBV28 and TRBJ2-7, with D tentatively TRBD1 (6 bases). The CDR3 extends over 15 amino acids. Trimming removed 2 bases from V and 7 bases from J, with 18 bases in between. Germline V gene lookup returns CDR1 MDHEN and CDR2 SYDVKM. CDR3 loop: CASSLVDRSPREQYF. The CDR3 nucleotides are TGTGCCAGCAGTTTAGTAGACAGGTCACCCAGGGAGCAGTACTTC. Supplemented by reference TRBV28 and TRBJ2-7, the full variable domain reads DVKVTQSSRYLVKRTGEKVFLECVQDMDHENMFWYRQDPGLGLRLIYFSYDVKMKEKGDIPEGYSVSREKKERFSLILESASTNQTSMYLCASSLVDRSPREQYFGPGTRLTVT.

J is TRBJ1-1 and V is TRBV5-5, with unresolved D. Germline V gene data show CDR1 as SGHKS and CDR2 as YYEKEE (reference sequence). V lost 2 bases, J lost 3 bases, and 5 bases lay in between. The CDR3 loop spans 12 amino acids. The CDR3 coding sequence is TGTGCCAGCAGCTTTCACTACACTGAAGCTTTCTTT. Translation gives CASSFHYTEAFF.

This clone was found once. The rearrangement uses TRBV5-1 and TRBJ2-7; 9 bases match TRBD2. With 0 bases clipped from V and 3 bases from J, the junction kept 4 bases outside the gene matches. Germline CDR1 is SGHRS and CDR2 is YFSETQ. There are 15 residues in the CDR3. This CDR3 reads CASSLVASGDYEQYF. The CDR3 DNA reads TGCGCCAGCAGCTTGGTAGCTAGCGGGGACTACGAGCAGTACTTC.

This chain connects TRBV28 to TRBJ2-3; 16 positions agree with TRBD2. Germline trimming cut 4 bases from V and 7 bases from J; bases unmatched to any gene: 5. The CDR3 is 16 amino acids. CDR1 is MDHEN, CDR2 SYDVKM, per germline. The CDR3 DNA reads as TGTGCCAGCAGTTGGGGACTAGCGGGGGGGCTAAATACGCAGTATTTT. This sequence encodes CASSWGLAGGLNTQYF.

This chain connects TRBV18 to TRBJ1-3, with TRBD1 matching over 7 bases. The V segment lost 11 bases and the J segment 0 bases; nucleotides outside the gene matches: 4. The CDR3 runs 13 residues. CDR1 and CDR2 (germline): KGHSH, LQKENI. The CDR3 reads CAGGTASGNTIYF. The CDR3, as DNA: TGTGCCGGCGGGACAGCCTCTGGAAACACCATATATTTT.

This CDR3 reads CAISIGQVSYEQYF. The CDR3 DNA sequence: TGTGCCATCAGTATCGGACAGGTCTCCTACGAGCAGTACTTC. The chain joins TRBV10-3 to TRBJ2-7, with 7 bases lining up with TRBD1. This CDR3 has 14 residues. Germline V gene sequence: CDR1 ENHRY, CDR2 SYGVKD. Trimming took 5 bases from V and 0 from J; bases not matched to a gene: 4.